The 2 T cell receptor beta chains given below trace back to one sample, sequenced in a study of control samples from healthy donors and cancer patients. Method: immunoSEQ multiplex PCR; TCRdb's copy keeps in-frame clones and lacks some. This sample has 130,000 or so clones; about nine tenths occur once, and the top ten carry around 2.5%. The sequencing input was blood. The source is a man aged 35-49 years in good health.

The chain combines TRBV3-1 (or the pseudogene TRBV3-2) with TRBJ1-2; D is perhaps TRBD1 (6 bases). With 4 bases removed from V and 3 bases from J, the gap between germline ends came to 9 bases. CDR1 and CDR2 from the germline V gene are LGHDT and YNNKEL (reference sequence). The CDR3 runs to 13 residues. The CDR3, as DNA: TGTGCCAGCAGCCGGACAGTAGACTATGGCTACACCTTC. Protein sequence: CASSRTVDYGYTF.

To note about this clone: At the DNA level, this CDR3 is encoded by other sequences in the same sample as well. This chain connects TRBV10-1 to TRBJ2-7; 7 bases fit TRBD2. J lost 4 bases, V lost 3 bases, and 0 bases had no gene match. This CDR3 is 12 amino acids long. Germline loops: CDR1 WNHNN, CDR2 SYGVQD (reference sequence). The CDR3 sequence: CASSEAGYEQYF. The CDR3 DNA reads TGCGCCAGCAGTGAAGCGGGGTACGAGCAGTACTTC.